This TCR beta chain came from a study of blood T cell repertoires in COVID-19. Across the whole study: T cells, B-cell-depleted T cells, or PBMCs provided the cDNA or gDNA that served as material.

In germline, CDR1 is MNHNS, CDR2 SASEGT. The CDR3 is made up of 16 amino acids. V was shortened by 2 bases and J by 2 bases, with 13 bases between the two germline ends. As processed by the authors: The assay estimated nucleated cells by amplifying reference gene primers. The table came from immunoSEQ multiplex PCR; TCRdb's copy has only in-frame clones and leaves some out. Clone size and the V and J calls come from that table; the DNA yielded D and trimming. This sample has around 200,000 clones, with 90% found just once. The sequencing input was peripheral blood. The gene calls are TRBV6-1 and TRBJ1-3; maybe TRBD1 (6 bases). The receptor was derived from a man aged 50-60 years with acute or convalescent COVID-19. In nucleotides, the CDR3 is TGTGCCAGCAGTGAAAATGCAGGGGTGGCTGGAAACACCATATATTTT. It translates to CASSENAGVAGNTIYF.